What follows is one T cell receptor beta chain and its context. The antigen is unknown. Other DNA sequences within the sample encode an identical CDR3. TCRdb's copy holds only in-frame clones and misses some; the assay was immunoSEQ multiplex PCR. The table includes 530,000 or so clones, almost 80% detected once. These data are taken from a study of shared clonotypes between healthy human individuals. General study points: The sole specimen, blood, was sampled, and tissue repertoires likely differ.

This CDR3 has 14 amino acids. V was clipped by 3 bases and J by 4 bases; unmatched bases: 6. CDR1 and CDR2 from the germline V gene are SGHTA and FQGNSA. Input material: PBMCs. The TCR sequence derives from a woman between 40 and 55 years old in good health. Some clones in this sample may be carry-over from other donors' samples. This chain joins TRBV7-2 and TRBJ2-7; TRBD1 agrees at 7 bases. CDR3 amino acids: CASSLATGLYEQYF. CDR3 nucleotide sequence: TGTGCCAGCAGCTTGGCGACAGGGTTGTACGAGCAGTACTTC.